This T cell receptor beta chain is from a study of T cells in Graves' hyperthyroidism and ophthalmopathy. As for the study in general: At initial diagnosis, before any treatment had begun, peripheral blood was obtained.

About 9.4 ml fresh peripheral blood yielded the PBMCs. The CDR3 extends over 13 amino acids. Trimming cost V 7 bases and J 2 bases; bases outside gene matches: 6. Germline V lookup: CDR1 SQVTM, CDR2 ANQGSEA. RNA transcripts gave rise to amplified TCR beta CDR3 regions. First-round RT-PCR with HTBI primers amplified the TCR CDR3 region. TCRdb re-derived calls from the multiplex PCR reads in MiXCR, one entry per CDR3 protein. The sample has roughly 700,000 distinct CDR3 sequences, 30% to 40% seen once. Material for sequencing was blood. The chain carries TRBV29-1 and TRBJ1-2; 8 nucleotides agree with TRBD1. This clonotype was obtained from a woman between 35 and 50 years old with Graves' hyperthyroidism. CDR3 protein: CSAPRTGNYGYTF. The CDR3 nucleotides read TGCAGCGCTCCGCGGACAGGGAACTATGGCTACACCTTC.